These 21 T cell receptor beta chains were sequenced from one sample in a study of cytomegalovirus exposure and HLA in healthy donors. Produced via immunoSEQ multiplex PCR; TCRdb's table is partial and in-frame only. The sample carries 130,000 or so clones, approximately 89% recorded once. The specimen sequenced was PBMCs. These receptor sequences come from a man aged 25-40 years in good health and CMV-seronegative.

The genes are TRBV7-2 and TRBJ1-5; no clear D gene. The V end was cut by 5 bases, the J end by 4 bases, with 12 bases between. Per the germline V gene, CDR1 is SGHTA and CDR2 is FQGNSA. This CDR3 contains 14 residues. The CDR3, as DNA: TGTGCCAGCAGCCCATTCCACGGGAATCAGCCCCAGCATTTT. It codes for CASSPFHGNQPQHF.

The rearrangement uses TRBV10-3 and TRBJ2-7; D remains ambiguous. The CDR3 runs 14 residues. From germline, CDR1 is ENHRY and CDR2 SYGVKD. V was cut by 2 bases and J by 0 bases, with 8 bases left in between. The DNA for the CDR3 is TGTGCCATCAGTGAGGTTAGGAGCTCCTACGAGCAGTACTTC. It yields the protein CAISEVRSSYEQYF.

On this clone itself: One end of the junction does not line up with germline, which may come from a read error. The chain uses TRBV2 and TRBJ2-1; 8 positions match TRBD2. The V gene's germline CDR1 is SNHLY and CDR2 FYNNEI. This CDR3 has 13 amino acids. The CDR3 DNA sequence: TGCGGGGGGGCGGATCAGGCGTACAATGAGCAGTTCTTC. Protein sequence: CGGADQAYNEQFF.

The chain links TRBV18 to TRBJ1-1, with TRBD1 matching 7 bases. Looked up from germline, CDR1 is KGHSH and CDR2 is LQKENI. Trimming took 3 bases from V and 5 from J; bases not matched to a gene: 9. The CDR3 length is 15 residues. The CDR3: CASSPTGARNTEAFF. In DNA, the CDR3 is TGTGCCAGCTCACCTACAGGGGCGAGGAATACTGAAGCTTTCTTT.

This chain uses TRBV10-1 with TRBJ2-1; possibly TRBD1 for D (5 bases). The CDR3 consists of 16 residues. V lost 2 bases, J lost 6 bases, and 17 bases lay in between. CDR1 is WNHNN, CDR2 SYGVQD, per germline (reference sequence). CDR3 in amino acids: CASSEDQARGGNEQFF. CDR3 nucleotides: TGCGCCAGCAGTGAGGACCAGGCTAGGGGTGGCAATGAGCAGTTCTTC.

The chain links TRBV7-9 to TRBJ1-6; D not certain. Germline assignment: CDR1 SEHNR and CDR2 FQNEAQ (reference sequence). The CDR3 length is 16 residues. V was shortened by 6 bases and J by 7 bases, with 19 bases between the two germline ends. The CDR3 DNA reads TGTGCCAGCAGTTCAACGTCGTCGGTTTGGAATTCACCCCTCCACTTT. Translating it yields CASSSTSSVWNSPLHF. Filled out from reference TRBV7-9 and TRBJ1-6, the complete variable domain reads DTGVSQNPRHKITKRGQNVTFRCDPISEHNRLYWYRQTLGQGPEFLTYFQNEAQLEKSRLLSDRFSAERPKGSFSTLEIQRTEQGDSAMYLCASSSTSSVWNSPLHFGNGTRLTVT.

The chain employs TRBV14 and TRBJ1-3; 9 nucleotides align to TRBD1. The V segment lost 6 bases and the J segment 3 bases; nucleotides outside the gene matches: 12. Germline CDR1 reads SGHDN; CDR2 reads FVKESK. The CDR3 is 17 amino acids. The CDR3: CASSSHTGTGFGNTIYF. The CDR3 DNA follows: TGTGCCAGCAGTTCCCACACCGGGACAGGGTTTGGAAACACCATATATTTT.

The chain uses TRBV14 and TRBJ2-7, with 10 positions matching TRBD1. The CDR3 contains 16 residues. Germline V gives CDR1 SGHDN, CDR2 FVKESK. The junction had 5 bases not matched to a gene; V was cut back by 0 bases and J by 3 bases. The CDR3 is CASSQDGTGDRYEQYF. The CDR3 nucleotides are TGTGCCAGCAGCCAAGATGGGACAGGGGACCGCTACGAGCAGTACTTC.

This clone was found once. This chain joins TRBV5-6 and TRBJ1-1; 8 bases map to TRBD1. The V gene's germline CDR1 is SGHDT and CDR2 YYEEEE. The V gene end was trimmed by 1 base and the J gene end by 4 bases; junction bases not matched to a gene: 9. The CDR3 runs to 16 residues. CDR3 amino acids: CASSLWIAGGGTEAFF. The CDR3 region has the DNA TGTGCCAGCAGCTTGTGGATCGCAGGGGGCGGCACTGAAGCTTTCTTT.

In this sample, this clone turned up once. V is TRBV19 and J is TRBJ1-4; 9 nucleotides agree with TRBD1. CDR3 length equals 14 residues. V shed 5 bases, J shed 8 bases, and the junction held 6 bases outside the gene matches. Germline assignment: CDR1 LNHDA and CDR2 SQIVND (reference sequence). The CDR3 DNA reads TGTGCCAGTAGTCACAGGGGGCCAGGGGAAAAACTGTTTTTT. It yields the protein CASSHRGPGEKLFF.

The V gene is TRBV27, the J gene TRBJ2-2, with D perhaps TRBD2 (6 bases). V was pared by 5 bases and J by 3 bases, with 7 bases between. Germline values: CDR1 MNHEY, CDR2 SMNVEV (reference sequence). The CDR3 has 13 residues. The CDR3 sequence is CASSQRDTGELFF. In DNA, the CDR3 is TGTGCCAGCAGTCAGCGGGACACCGGGGAGCTGTTTTTT.

The chain employs TRBV5-1 and TRBJ2-7; 13 bases match TRBD2. The CDR3 covers 15 residues. CDR1 SGHRS and CDR2 YFSETQ come from the germline V gene. J lost 0 bases, V lost 5 bases, and 2 bases had no gene match. The CDR3 here is CASSWTSGSSYEQYF. The CDR3 nucleotides read TGCGCCAGCAGTTGGACTAGCGGGAGCTCCTACGAGCAGTACTTC. Based on the CDR3 plus reference TRBV5-1 and TRBJ2-7, the full variable domain is KAGVTQTPRYLIKTRGQQVTLSCSPISGHRSVSWYQQTPGQGLQFLFEYFSETQRNKGNFPGRFSGRQFSNSRSEMNVSTLELGDSALYLCASSWTSGSSYEQYFGPGTRLTVT.

V gene TRBV2 combines with J gene TRBJ1-6; D not certain. V was trimmed by 4 bases and J by 0 bases, leaving 10 bases between them. The CDR3 sequence is 16 residues long. Germline CDR1 reads SNHLY; CDR2 reads FYNNEI. The CDR3 spells CASSARRSSYNSPLHF. Written as DNA, the CDR3 is TGTGCCAGCAGTGCGAGACGGAGCTCCTATAATTCACCCCTCCACTTT.

This chain links TRBV18 with TRBJ1-1; D is ambiguous. This CDR3 has 12 residues. The V gene lost 2 bases and the J gene lost 9 bases, with 10 bases spanning the gap. Germline V gene data show CDR1 as KGHSH and CDR2 as LQKENI. Here the CDR3 DNA reads TGTGCCAGCTCACCAATGGGCAGACAAGCTTTCTTT. It translates to CASSPMGRQAFF.

The genes are TRBV28 and TRBJ1-2; TRBD1 aligns across 11 bases. The CDR3 length is 15 residues. Germline lookup yields CDR1 MDHEN and CDR2 SYDVKM. V lost 4 bases, J lost 7 bases, and 8 bases stayed unmatched. The CDR3 region has the DNA TGTGCCAGCAGTTCCGGACGGGACAGGGGGGTTGGCTACACCTTC. Its protein product is CASSSGRDRGVGYTF.

The chain couples TRBV4-1 to TRBJ1-2; 7 bases fit TRBD1. The V segment lost 7 bases and the J segment 4 bases; nucleotides outside the gene matches: 12. Germline loops: CDR1 MGHRA, CDR2 YSYEKL. The CDR3 runs to 15 residues. CDR3 nucleotides: TGCGCCAGCACGGAGAGACAGGGAGGTTCCTATGGCTACACCTTC. This encodes CASTERQGGSYGYTF.

The CDR3 DNA reads as TGTGCCAGTAGTCAAGGACAGGGGGCTAACTATGGCTACACCTTC. Protein sequence: CASSQGQGANYGYTF. This rearrangement joins TRBV19 to TRBJ1-2; 10 positions match TRBD1. Germline V lookup: CDR1 LNHDA, CDR2 SQIVND (reference sequence). The CDR3 is made up of 15 amino acids. Germline trimming cut 5 bases from V and 0 bases from J; bases unmatched to any gene: 3. Combining the CDR3 with reference TRBV19 and TRBJ1-2 gives the whole variable domain DGGITQSPKYLFRKEGQNVTLSCEQNLNHDAMYWYRQDPGQGLRLIYYSQIVNDFQKGDIAEGYSVSREKKESFPLTVTSAQKNPTAFYLCASSQGQGANYGYTFGSGTRLTVV.

The chain couples TRBV5-1 to TRBJ2-7, with TRBD1 matching over 10 bases. Trimming took 1 base from V and 6 from J; bases not matched to a gene: 7. The CDR3 is 15 amino acids. Germline CDR1 and CDR2: SGHRS and YFSETQ. The CDR3 DNA is TGCGCCAGCAGCTTGCCGGGACAGGGGATGGGCGAGCAGTACTTC. Protein: CASSLPGQGMGEQYF.

V is TRBV7-2 and J is TRBJ2-3; D is uncertain. This CDR3 has 14 residues. Deletions cut 0 bases from V and 2 bases from J, with 6 bases between. CDR1 and CDR2 (germline): SGHTA, FQGNSA. The CDR3 DNA reads TGTGCCAGCAGCTTAGCGACATCCACAGATACGCAGTATTTT. Protein: CASSLATSTDTQYF.

The chain employs TRBV9 and TRBJ2-7, with D possibly TRBD1 on 7 matching bases. Germline-derived CDR1 and CDR2 are SGDLS and YYNGEE. The CDR3 has 16 amino acids. V was pared by 3 bases and J by 1 base, with 17 bases between. The CDR3 protein is CASSDPGGLPSYEQYF. In nucleotides, the CDR3 is TGTGCCAGCAGCGATCCAGGGGGGCTTCCTTCCTACGAGCAGTACTTC.

The CDR3 protein is CASSLWRTGGYTF. CDR3 DNA sequence: TGTGCCAGCAGCTTATGGCGCACGGGTGGCTACACCTTC. V usage is TRBV7-9 and J usage is TRBJ1-2; D unclear. V shed 2 bases and J shed 7 bases, with 11 bases lying between them. CDR3 length: 13 amino acids. CDR1 is SEHNR and CDR2 is FQNEAQ in the germline V gene (reference sequence).